A single sample is the source of the 11 T cell receptor beta chains below, sequenced in a study of Graves' ophthalmopathy and Graves' hyperthyroidism. Scientists amplified the TCR beta CDR3 regions from RNA transcripts. HTBI-primed RT-PCR formed the first round, and a multiplex PCR formed the second. Using its own MiXCR run on the multiplex PCR reads, TCRdb lists one record per CDR3 protein. The sample consists of hundreds of thousands of distinct CDR3 sequences, 20% to 25% of them appearing once. The specimen was peripheral blood. The source of these receptors is a woman between 18 and 30 years old with stable Graves' hyperthyroidism.

This clonotype was counted at least ten times. The rearrangement joins TRBV24-1 to TRBJ1-2; D might be TRBD1 (5 bases). Trimming pared 9 bases from V and 3 bases from J, leaving 16 bases between. This CDR3 spans 14 amino acids. Looked up from germline, CDR1 is KGHDR and CDR2 is SFDVKD. CDR3 residues: CATRGPFDDYGYTF. In DNA form, the CDR3 reads TGTGCCACCCGGGGCCCGTTTGACGACTATGGCTACACCTTC.

This clonotype has ten or more counts. The V call is TRBV29-1, the J call TRBJ2-7; D not resolved. CDR3 size: 11 residues. In germline, CDR1 is SQVTM, CDR2 ANQGSEA. V lost 4 bases to trimming and J lost 2 bases, with 6 bases between them. The CDR3 DNA reads TGCAGCGTTGCCCTAACCTACGAGCAGTACTTC. This encodes CSVALTYEQYF.

This clonotype has ten or more counts. This chain joins TRBV12-3 or TRBV12-4 and TRBJ1-1; D gene unclear. V lost 3 bases to trimming and J lost 3 bases, with 8 bases between them. The CDR3 is 13 amino acids. This chain's CDR3 is CASSFLVDTEAFF. In nucleotides, the CDR3 is TGTGCCAGCAGTTTTCTAGTGGACACTGAAGCTTTCTTT.

There are many counts of this clonotype. This sequence joins TRBV10-3 and TRBJ2-2; D is tentatively TRBD1 or TRBD2 (5 bases each). This CDR3 is 16 amino acids long. V lost 0 bases and J 4 bases, leaving 12 bases between the germline ends. Germline V gives CDR1 ENHRY, CDR2 SYGVKD. Here the CDR3 reads CAISESKRGPTGELFF. DNA for the CDR3: TGTGCCATCAGTGAGTCGAAGAGGGGTCCCACCGGGGAGCTGTTTTTT.

V and J are TRBV9 and TRBJ1-1; 9 bases are a match to TRBD1. Per germline, CDR1 SGDLS and CDR2 YYNGEE. V dropped 0 bases and J dropped 6; count of bases not matched to a gene: 6. The CDR3 covers 15 residues. The CDR3 spells CASSVEGQGISEAFF. The CDR3 DNA follows: TGTGCCAGCAGCGTAGAAGGACAGGGGATATCTGAAGCTTTCTTT.

This clonotype has a count of ten or more. The V gene is TRBV30, the J gene TRBJ2-2; no definite D call. This CDR3 has 14 residues. The germline CDR1 and CDR2 sequences are GTSNPN and SVGIG (reference sequence). V was trimmed by 1 base and J by 3 bases, leaving 9 bases between them. The CDR3, as DNA: TGTGCCTGGAGTGGGCACGCGGACACCGGGGAGCTGTTTTTT. This sequence encodes CAWSGHADTGELFF.

Many counts were recorded for this clonotype. The chain couples TRBV12-3 or TRBV12-4 to TRBJ1-1; a weak D match, TRBD1 (6 bases). The CDR3 has 15 residues. The V end was cut by 2 bases, the J end by 1 base, with 11 bases between. The CDR3 region is CASSLTGSSNTEAFF. The CDR3 DNA follows: TGTGCCAGCAGTTTAACAGGGAGTTCGAACACTGAAGCTTTCTTT.

The chain uses TRBV24-1 and TRBJ2-1; tentative D call: TRBD2 (6 bases). Germline V gene lookup returns CDR1 KGHDR and CDR2 SFDVKD. V was shortened by 8 bases and J by 8 bases, with 21 bases between the two germline ends. The CDR3 is 15 residues long. This CDR3 is CATTDARDSQDEQFF. CDR3 DNA: TGTGCCACCACCGATGCCCGGGACTCCCAGGATGAGCAGTTCTTC.

This chain links TRBV11-3 with TRBJ2-2; perhaps TRBD2 as D (6 bases). This CDR3 spans 15 amino acids. CDR1 and CDR2 (germline): SGHNT, YENEEA. The V end was cut by 5 bases, the J end by 6 bases, with 16 bases between. The DNA for the CDR3 is TGTGCCAGCAGCCGAACAGGAGGGTACTCCGGGGAGCTGTTTTTT. It encodes CASSRTGGYSGELFF.

The genes are TRBV7-2 and TRBJ2-7; maybe TRBD2 (5 bases). V was shortened by 3 bases and J by 6 bases, with 15 bases between the two germline ends. The CDR3 is made up of 14 amino acids. From germline, CDR1 is SGHTA and CDR2 FQGNSA. CDR3 nucleotide sequence: TGTGCCAGCAGCTTCGCGGGTACGGTGAGCGAGCAGTACTTC. Its protein is CASSFAGTVSEQYF.

In this sample, this clonotype turned up many times. The chain recombines TRBV12-3 or TRBV12-4 with TRBJ2-5, with D maybe TRBD2 (6 bases). This CDR3 has 16 residues. Trimming removed 6 bases at V and 4 bases at J, with 21 bases between. The CDR3 sequence: CASSPPGGLSRETQYF. The CDR3, as DNA: TGTGCCAGCAGCCCTCCTGGAGGGTTGAGTAGAGAGACCCAGTACTTC.